The source of this T cell receptor beta chain is a study of T cell clones after liver transplantation. Using immunoSEQ multiplex PCR, the repertoire was profiled, and TCRdb retains in-frame clones only, with some absent. Among more than 15,000 clones listed, around nine tenths were seen once. Germline lookup yields CDR1 SEHNR and CDR2 FQNEAQ (reference sequence). This CDR3 comprises 15 residues. V lost 4 bases to trimming and J lost 6 bases; unmatched junction nucleotides: 3. This clone has just one count. The gene calls are TRBV7-9 and TRBJ2-1; 13 nucleotides align to TRBD2. The clonotype comes from a human donor who received a liver transplant. The material was CD8+ T cells from blood, obtained before liver transplant. The CDR3 is CASSSTSGRANEQFF. In DNA form, the CDR3 reads TGTGCCAGCAGCTCCACTAGCGGGAGGGCCAATGAGCAGTTCTTC. Complete variable domain (other parts from reference TRBV7-9 and TRBJ2-1): DTGVSQNPRHKITKRGQNVTFRCDPISEHNRLYWYRQTLGQGPEFLTYFQNEAQLEKSRLLSDRFSAERPKGSFSTLEIQRTEQGDSAMYLCASSSTSGRANEQFFGPGTRLTVL.